This T cell receptor (beta chain) derives from a study of control samples from healthy donors and cancer patients (dated by TCRdb to 2020 to 2021). According to the germline V gene (reference sequence), CDR1 reads SEHNR and CDR2 reads FQNEAQ. The CDR3 measures 15 amino acids from cysteine to phenylalanine. The retained sequence is limited to the CDR3, 45 bases, with the frame set at the first base. V is cut back by 5 bases and J by 1 base, with 6 bases in the junction unmatched. Receptor amplification or capture employed the immunoSEQ multiplex PCR assay. TCRdb obtained this table from immuneACCESS and retained in-frame rearrangements with V and J assigned. These tables miss some clones; where compared with another copy, unresolved V genes account for less than half of the shortfall, and the remainder is unexplained. This sample comprises about 130,000 clones, about 93% of them detected only once. The ten largest clones capture about 2.3% of the sample.

With respect to this clone: The target of this receptor is not known. Within one base of it there is no much larger clone, and no base qualities were kept.

The sample comprised blood. This chain is built from TRBV7-9 and TRBJ2-5; the central 8 bases match TRBD1. This receptor was taken from a man aged 35 to 55 in good health. CDR3 reads: CASSRRTGTQETQYF. In nucleotides, the sequence is TGTGCCAGCAGCCGACGGACAGGGACCCAAGAGACCCAGTACTTC.